The 17 T cell receptor beta chains listed next were all sequenced from one sample in a study of T-cell memory formation after mild COVID-19. Using its own MiXCR run on the 5' RACE reads, TCRdb lists one record per CDR3 protein. The sample consists of roughly 150,000 distinct CDR3 sequences, 11% to 15% of them appearing once. Sequenced sample: PBMCs or a T cell subset sorted from them (not recorded which). The receptor source for this set is an adult woman who had mild COVID-19 (a few samples of this study predate the infection). Cell type and time point are not known.

At least ten counts were recorded for this clonotype. V gene TRBV6-4 combines with J gene TRBJ2-3, with D possibly called TRBD1 or TRBD2 (5 bases each). The CDR3 totals 16 residues. The V and J ends lost 0 bases and 4 bases respectively, with 14 bases between them. Per the germline V gene, CDR1 is MRHNA and CDR2 is SNTAGT. Here the CDR3 DNA reads TGTGCCAGCAGTGACTCGAGGGTAGGGGATGCAGATACGCAGTATTTT. Its translation: CASSDSRVGDADTQYF.

This clonotype was seen a handful of times. The gene calls are TRBV12-3 or TRBV12-4 and TRBJ1-1; TRBD1 is a possible D gene (5 bases). Trimming left V 4 bases short and J 0 bases short, with 9 bases between. The CDR3 runs 14 residues. The CDR3 region has the DNA TGTGCCAGCAGTTCGGGACCAGTGAACACTGAAGCTTTCTTT. It codes for CASSSGPVNTEAFF.

The chain has TRBV5-1 and TRBJ2-1, with TRBD1 matching over 10 bases. This CDR3 has 14 residues. Germline V lookup: CDR1 SGHRS, CDR2 YFSETQ. V dropped 0 bases and J dropped 9; count of bases not matched to a gene: 3. CDR3 sequence: CASSLGTGGPEQFF. The DNA of the CDR3 is TGCGCCAGCAGCTTGGGGACAGGGGGACCTGAGCAGTTCTTC.

This clonotype was seen a few times. The rearrangement uses TRBV3-1 and TRBJ1-5; D remains ambiguous. The CDR3 is made up of 18 amino acids. Trimming shortened V by 0 bases and J by 2 bases, and 17 bases separated the two germline ends. In germline, CDR1 is LGHDT, CDR2 YNNKEL (reference sequence). This CDR3 is CASSQDSSDRFGNQPQHF. In DNA form, the CDR3 reads TGTGCCAGCAGCCAAGATTCATCGGACCGTTTTGGCAATCAGCCCCAGCATTTT.

This rearrangement joins TRBV24-1 to TRBJ2-7, with D maybe TRBD2 (5 bases). This CDR3 is 13 amino acids long. Looked up from germline, CDR1 is KGHDR and CDR2 is SFDVKD. With 5 bases removed from V and 2 bases from J, the gap between germline ends came to 9 bases. CDR3 nucleotides: TGTGCCACCAGTGGGACTCATACCTACGAGCAGTACTTC. Encoded protein: CATSGTHTYEQYF.

The J gene is TRBJ1-4, the V gene TRBV7-8; no reliable D call. Trimming removed 6 bases from V and 0 bases from J, with 8 bases in between. Germline CDR1 reads SGHVS; CDR2 reads FQNEAQ. The length of the CDR3 is 14 residues. Here the CDR3 reads CASRLLATNEKLFF. CDR3 in DNA: TGTGCCAGCAGACTTCTCGCAACTAATGAAAAACTGTTTTTT.

In its sample, this clonotype was seen a few times. The chain is built from TRBV11-2 and TRBJ2-7; TRBD2 is a possible D gene (5 bases). The V gene's germline CDR1 is SGHAT and CDR2 FQNNGV. V lost 3 bases and J 6 bases, leaving 15 bases between the germline ends. The CDR3 runs to 14 residues. The CDR3 here is CASSFPGKGLEQYF. The CDR3 bases are TGTGCCAGCAGCTTCCCGGGGAAAGGACTCGAGCAGTACTTC.

The gene calls are TRBV20-1 and TRBJ1-2; 7 positions agree with TRBD1. The germline V gene has CDR1 DFQATT and CDR2 SNEGSKA (reference sequence). Germline trimming cut 5 bases from V and 14 bases from J; bases unmatched to any gene: 8. The CDR3 contains 10 residues. The CDR3 reads CSAERGRVTF. CDR3 DNA: TGCAGTGCTGAAAGGGGGCGAGTAACCTTC.

This chain connects TRBV19 to TRBJ1-1; D is undetermined. CDR1 and CDR2 from the germline V gene are LNHDA and SQIVND (reference sequence). Trimming stripped 3 bases from V and 2 bases from J, with 13 bases between. CDR3 length: 15 amino acids. CDR3 residues: CASSITPNSNTEAFF. CDR3 nucleotide sequence: TGTGCCAGTAGTATTACACCTAACTCCAACACTGAAGCTTTCTTT.

The CDR3 is CAWTLPGQGPESWAQYF. The CDR3 DNA sequence: TGTGCCTGGACCCTTCCGGGACAGGGGCCCGAGAGTTGGGCCCAGTACTTC. This chain links TRBV30 with TRBJ2-5, with TRBD1 matching over 10 bases. The CDR3 sequence is 17 residues long. CDR1 and CDR2 from the germline V gene are GTSNPN and SVGIG (reference sequence). The V segment lost 4 bases and the J segment 9 bases; nucleotides outside the gene matches: 20.

This clonotype was observed at least ten times. The rearrangement uses TRBV7-9 and TRBJ1-1; D may be TRBD1 (5 bases). Between the trimmed V and J ends, which lost 1 base and 3 bases, there was a span of 12 bases. The CDR3 spans 15 residues. CDR1 SEHNR and CDR2 FQNEAQ come from the germline V gene (reference sequence). Here the CDR3 reads CASSLGIGEDTEAFF. The CDR3 region has the DNA TGTGCCAGCAGCTTAGGAATAGGGGAGGACACTGAAGCTTTCTTT.

The genes are TRBV5-1 and TRBJ1-2; 7 bases map to TRBD1. Germline values: CDR1 SGHRS, CDR2 YFSETQ. V trimming: 4 bases; J trimming: 1 base; junction bases outside the gene matches: 4. The CDR3 loop spans 14 amino acids. CDR3: CASSLTGINYGYTF. The CDR3, as DNA: TGCGCCAGCAGCCTGACAGGGATTAACTATGGCTACACCTTC.

Relative to its sample, this clonotype is medium-sized (0.01 to 0.1%). V usage is TRBV6-5 and J usage is TRBJ1-2, with D possibly TRBD1 on 6 matching bases. This CDR3 contains 16 residues. CDR1 MNHEY and CDR2 SVGAGI come from the germline V gene. Trimming stripped 2 bases from V and 0 bases from J, with 13 bases between. CDR3 nucleotides: TGTGCCAGCAGTTACCGCTTGGGACATACTAACTATGGCTACACCTTC. It specifies CASSYRLGHTNYGYTF.

The V gene is TRBV7-8, the J gene TRBJ2-7, with D possibly TRBD1 on 5 matching bases. This CDR3 has 15 amino acids. CDR1 SGHVS and CDR2 FQNEAQ come from the germline V gene. Trimming shortened V by 8 bases and J by 4 bases, and 21 bases separated the two germline ends. The CDR3: CASWTTSSSPYEQYF. DNA for the CDR3: TGTGCCAGCTGGACAACGAGTTCATCCCCATACGAGCAGTACTTC.

The chain recombines TRBV5-1 with TRBJ2-1; TRBD2 aligns across 13 bases. V lost 1 base and J lost 7; bases outside the gene matches: 5. CDR1 is SGHRS, CDR2 YFSETQ, per germline. The CDR3 is 16 amino acids. The DNA for the CDR3 is TGCGCCAGCAGCTTGTCGACTAGCGGGGGGACGAATGAGCAGTTCTTC. This translates into CASSLSTSGGTNEQFF.

The V and J genes are TRBV12-3 or TRBV12-4 and TRBJ2-3; D uncertain. This CDR3 has 13 amino acids. Trimming pared 5 bases from V and 0 bases from J, leaving 6 bases between. This CDR3 is CASSRFSTDTQYF. For the CDR3, the DNA is TGTGCCAGCAGTCGGTTCAGCACAGATACGCAGTATTTT.

This clonotype showed up just a few times. The rearrangement joins TRBV6-4 to TRBJ2-1; 9 bases align to TRBD2. Trimming took 4 bases from V and 4 from J; bases not matched to a gene: 20. This CDR3 has 20 amino acids. Germline CDR1 MRHNA, CDR2 SNTAGT. The CDR3 loop is CASSVMASGNSEASYNEQFF. CDR3 sequence (DNA): TGTGCCAGCAGTGTGATGGCTAGCGGGAACAGTGAGGCGTCTTACAATGAGCAGTTCTTC.